These T cell receptor beta chains were read from a single sample in a study of human T cells and chemical hapten exposure. TCRdb passed the RACE reads through MiXCR, listing each CDR3 protein once. The sample carries 150,000 or so distinct CDR3 sequences, 13% to 15% recorded once. The source was whole blood, collected in connection with sensitization to the hapten diphenylcyclopropenone (DPC). These receptors were obtained from a woman aged 30 to 39 with alopecia areata. Some clones in this sample may be carry-over from other donors' samples. The CDR3 runs from the conserved cysteine through the conserved F or W. The order of the fields is clone size, J gene, D gene, V gene, CDR3 protein, CDR3 DNA. D genes are given only for firm matches. Not every row has a clone size; where given, it reads once, few, many or a size class.

>few|TRBJ2-2|-|TRBV7-9
CASSLLTVTGELFF
TGTGCCAGCAGCCTCCTAACCGTCACCGGGGAGCTGTTTTTT
>-|TRBJ2-7|-|TRBV6-6
CASSRTAGFSLQYF
TGTGCCAGCAGCCGTACTGCGGGGTTCTCTTTGCAGTACTTC
>many|TRBJ1-1|-|TRBV20-1
CSASRQNVGAFF
TGCAGTGCTAGTAGGCAGAATGTTGGAGCTTTCTTT
>-|TRBJ1-1|-|TRBV29-1
CSVNDKNTEAFF
TGCAGCGTTAACGACAAGAACACTGAAGCTTTCTTT
>-|TRBJ1-5|-|TRBV28
CASSSFPQPQHF
TGTGCCAGCAGTTCTTTTCCTCAGCCCCAGCATTTT
>many|TRBJ1-1|-|TRBV7-9
CASSPLRDTEAFF
TGTGCCAGCTCACCACTGAGGGACACTGAAGCTTTCTTT
>-|TRBJ2-2|-|TRBV7-2
CASSTEGTGELFF
TGTGCCAGCAGCACCGAAGGCACCGGGGAGCTGTTTTTT
>-|TRBJ2-1|-|TRBV7-3
CASSRDAYNEQFF
TGTGCCAGCAGTCGGGACGCTTACAATGAGCAGTTCTTC
>-|TRBJ2-6|-|TRBV12-3/TRBV12-4
CASRPALGLSGANVLTF
TGTGCCAGCAGACCCGCGTTGGGGTTATCTGGGGCCAACGTCCTGACTTTC
>few|TRBJ2-3|TRBD2|TRBV10-3
CAIKGTSPDTQYF
TGTGCCATCAAAGGGACTAGCCCAGATACGCAGTATTTT
>-|TRBJ1-2|TRBD1|TRBV28
CASNTGQGARYGYTF
TGTGCCAGCAATACGGGACAGGGGGCAAGGTATGGCTACACCTTC
>-|TRBJ2-2|-|TRBV28
CASLRSPGELFF
TGTGCCAGCCTCAGGAGCCCCGGGGAGCTGTTTTTT
>-|TRBJ2-1|-|TRBV2
CASSGLGQPAYNEQFF
TGTGCCAGCAGTGGACTAGGACAGCCAGCCTACAATGAGCAGTTCTTC
>-|TRBJ2-7|-|TRBV6-2/TRBV6-3
CASTRDSEGTTSYEQYF
TGTGCCAGCACCCGAGACTCGGAGGGTACCACCTCCTACGAGCAGTACTTC
>-|TRBJ1-6|-|TRBV13
CASGPRSTGSNSPLHF
TGTGCCAGCGGCCCCCGCTCTACAGGGTCAAATTCACCCCTCCACTTT
>few|TRBJ1-3|-|TRBV9
CASSSRWQAGNTIYF
TGTGCCAGCAGCTCCAGATGGCAGGCCGGAAACACCATATATTTT
>few|TRBJ1-4|-|TRBV15
CATSSRPGATEKLFF
TGTGCCACCTCATCCCGCCCAGGCGCGACCGAAAAACTGTTTTTT
>-|TRBJ2-7|TRBD2|TRBV20-1
CSAPGTSSSYEQYF
TGCAGTGCACCCGGGACTAGCTCTTCCTACGAGCAGTACTTC
>many|TRBJ2-2|-|TRBV7-2
CASRVLVGFAGELFF
TGTGCCAGCAGGGTCCTAGTCGGATTCGCCGGGGAGCTGTTTTTT
>few|TRBJ1-4|-|TRBV5-1
CASSLQVSNEKLFF
TGCGCCAGCAGCTTACAGGTCTCTAATGAAAAACTGTTTTTT
>-|TRBJ2-6|-|TRBV20-1
CSARRTGANVLTF
TGCAGTGCTAGGCGGACTGGGGCCAACGTCCTGACTTTC
>few|TRBJ2-5|TRBD1|TRBV12-3/TRBV12-4
CASSLRTGNQETQYF
TGTGCCAGCAGTCTCAGGACAGGGAACCAAGAGACCCAGTACTTC
>many|TRBJ1-1|-|TRBV7-2
CASSRQPNTEAFF
TGTGCCAGCAGCCGACAGCCCAACACTGAAGCTTTCTTT
>-|TRBJ2-3|-|TRBV21-1
CASYRDRYTDTQYF
TGTGCCAGCTACCGGGACAGGTACACAGATACGCAGTATTTT
>few|TRBJ2-6|-|TRBV7-9
CASSPLRSGANVLTF
TGTGCCAGCAGCCCACTCCGCTCTGGGGCCAACGTCCTGACTTTC
>-|TRBJ1-1|TRBD1|TRBV28
CASQGTGPPEAFF
TGTGCCAGCCAAGGGACAGGTCCCCCTGAAGCTTTCTTT
>many|TRBJ1-5|-|TRBV6-6
CASWIGQINQPQHF
TGTGCCAGCTGGATAGGACAAATAAATCAGCCCCAGCATTTT
>-|TRBJ2-1|-|TRBV9
CASSLTRDAANNEQFF
TGTGCCAGCAGCCTCACCCGGGACGCAGCAAACAATGAGCAGTTCTTC
>-|TRBJ2-3|TRBD2|TRBV30
CAWSRRSSGNRAQYF
TGTGCCTGGAGTCGAAGGTCTAGCGGGAATCGGGCGCAGTATTTT
>few|TRBJ2-3|-|TRBV29-1
CSVVSFWTDHSTDTQYF
TGCAGCGTTGTCAGTTTCTGGACAGACCACAGCACAGATACGCAGTATTTT
>few|TRBJ2-3|TRBD2|TRBV11-2
CASRGLAGAPDTQYF
TGTGCCAGCAGGGGACTAGCGGGAGCCCCAGATACGCAGTATTTT
>-|TRBJ2-2|-|TRBV11-3
CASSLDYGGGELFF
TGTGCCAGCAGCTTAGATTACGGCGGCGGGGAGCTGTTTTTT
>few|TRBJ2-3|TRBD2|TRBV5-1
CASSFGTSGTTDTQYF
TGCGCCAGCAGCTTCGGGACTAGCGGTACCACAGATACGCAGTATTTT
>many|TRBJ2-1|-|TRBV29-1
CSVVDSFSYNEQFF
TGCAGCGTTGTCGACAGCTTCTCCTACAATGAGCAGTTCTTC
>-|TRBJ1-2|-|TRBV5-4
CASSLERGAIGYTF
TGTGCCAGCAGCTTGGAGCGGGGGGCGATCGGCTACACCTTC
>-|TRBJ1-6|-|TRBV6-5
CASSLQINSPLHF
TGTGCCAGCAGTTTGCAGATTAATTCACCCCTCCACTTT